Listed here are 11 T cell receptor beta chains from one sample, sequenced in a study of blood T cell repertoires in COVID-19. Clones were read by immunoSEQ multiplex PCR, and TCRdb kept only the in-frame ones, dropping some. The data contain about 190,000 clones, about four fifths of them singletons. The sequencing input was peripheral blood. The origin of the receptors is a man aged 55-75 years with acute or convalescent COVID-19.

The V call is TRBV5-1, the J call TRBJ1-1, with D perhaps matching TRBD1 (6 bases). There are 16 residues in the CDR3. Trimming removed 5 bases from V and 5 bases from J, with 22 bases in between. The V gene's germline CDR1 is SGHRS and CDR2 YFSETQ. The CDR3, as DNA: TGCGCCAGCAGTCCTGGAGGCGGGTCGAGGGGGACTGAAGCTTTCTTT. It encodes CASSPGGGSRGTEAFF. The full variable domain, in which reference TRBV5-1 and TRBJ1-1 provide the parts outside the CDR3, is KAGVTQTPRYLIKTRGQQVTLSCSPISGHRSVSWYQQTPGQGLQFLFEYFSETQRNKGNFPGRFSGRQFSNSRSEMNVSTLELGDSALYLCASSPGGGSRGTEAFFGQGTRLTVV.

This chain connects TRBV9 to TRBJ2-7, with 8 bases matching TRBD2. Germline lookup yields CDR1 SGDLS and CDR2 YYNGEE. Trimming at V came to 0 bases and at J to 5 bases, leaving 7 bases not matched to a gene. This CDR3 spans 15 amino acids. The CDR3 DNA follows: TGTGCCAGCAGCGTAGTGTCGGGAGGGCGGGACGAGCAGTACTTC. Translation gives CASSVVSGGRDEQYF.

This rearrangement joins TRBV21-1 to TRBJ1-5. TRBV21-1 is shown as a pseudogene. The length of the CDR3 is 16 residues. CDR3 amino acids: CASSKGAGAHFQPQHF. The CDR3 bases are TGTGCCAGCAGCAAAGGGGCGGGGGCGCATTTTCAGCCCCAGCATTTT.

CDR3 DNA sequence: TGCGCCAGCAGAGTGGGACAGGGGAGCTACGAGCAGTACTTC. Its translation is CASRVGQGSYEQYF. The chain employs TRBV4-3 and TRBJ2-7; 10 bases align to TRBD1. This CDR3 has 14 residues. The germline gives CDR1 LGHNA, CDR2 YSLEER. V shed 6 bases, J shed 3 bases, and the junction held 5 bases outside the gene matches.

V is TRBV2 and J is TRBJ1-5; D is perhaps TRBD1 (6 bases). The germline V gene has CDR1 SNHLY and CDR2 FYNNEI. The CDR3 is 12 amino acids. V was pared by 8 bases and J by 3 bases, with 8 bases between. Here the CDR3 reads CASGQINQPQHF. In DNA, the CDR3 is TGTGCCAGCGGACAGATCAATCAGCCCCAGCATTTT.

The chain has TRBV24-1 and TRBJ2-1; a possible D gene is TRBD1 (5 bases). This CDR3 has 12 residues. Germline V CDR1 and CDR2: KGHDR, SFDVKD. V dropped 7 bases and J dropped 6 bases, with 9 bases sitting between them. The CDR3 spells CATRGDSNEQFF. The CDR3 coding sequence is TGTGCCACCAGAGGAGACAGCAATGAGCAGTTCTTC.

J is TRBJ2-3 and V is TRBV7-9; 13 positions agree with TRBD2. The CDR3 contains 18 residues. The germline V gene has CDR1 SEHNR and CDR2 FQNEAQ (reference sequence). V gave up 4 bases and J gave up 5 bases; unmatched junction bases: 12. This chain's CDR3 is CASSSPALTSGGVDTQYF. Here the CDR3 DNA reads TGTGCCAGCAGCTCTCCCGCCCTTACTAGCGGGGGGGTAGATACGCAGTATTTT.

This chain joins TRBV5-1 and TRBJ2-5, with 7 bases identical to TRBD2. The CDR3 extends over 13 amino acids. Per the germline V gene, CDR1 is SGHRS and CDR2 is YFSETQ. With 6 bases clipped from V and 1 base from J, the junction kept 3 bases outside the gene matches. In DNA form, the CDR3 reads TGCGCCAGCAACGGCGGGAGCCAAGAGACCCAGTACTTC. Protein sequence: CASNGGSQETQYF.

This clone was observed a handful of times. The V gene is TRBV6-5, the J gene TRBJ1-1, with D possibly being TRBD1 (6 bases). The V and J ends lost 11 bases and 5 bases respectively, with 12 bases between them. Per the germline V gene, CDR1 is MNHEY and CDR2 is SVGAGI. The CDR3 has 11 amino acids. This chain's CDR3 is CAAGGRTEAFF. The CDR3 DNA reads as TGTGCCGCGGGGGGCCGGACTGAAGCTTTCTTT.

The rearrangement joins TRBV21-1 to TRBJ2-7; whether TRBD1, the table's D call, matches the DNA was not checked. TRBV21-1 is flagged as a pseudogene. This CDR3 has 13 amino acids. CDR3 in DNA: TGTGCCAGCAGCAAAGGGGGCTGGGTTGAGCAGTACTTC. Encoded protein: CASSKGGWVEQYF.

This chain connects TRBV7-8 to TRBJ2-5; 13 bases align to TRBD2. Germline values: CDR1 SGHVS, CDR2 FQNEAQ. V was clipped by 4 bases and J by 0 bases; unmatched bases: 2. The CDR3 length is 16 residues. In nucleotides, the CDR3 is TGTGCCAGCAGCTCGGGACTAGCGGGGAACCAAGAGACCCAGTACTTC. Residues: CASSSGLAGNQETQYF.